This paragraph reports one T cell receptor beta chain. MiXCR, applied by TCRdb to the 5' RACE reads, yields one record per CDR3 protein. The data contain more than 95,000 distinct CDR3 sequences, 13% to 15% of them singletons. The entry originates in a study of T cells after yellow fever vaccination. The clonotype was recovered from a man aged 18 to 35 who received the YFV17D yellow fever vaccine. This specimen was CD8+ T cells sorted from PBMCs, taken 5 days after the yellow fever booster vaccination.

The CDR3 nucleotides read TGTGCCAGCAGTTTCCCGGGAACAGATACGCAGTATTTT. Amino acid sequence: CASSFPGTDTQYF. V gene TRBV12-3 or TRBV12-4 combines with J gene TRBJ2-3, with D tentatively TRBD2 (5 bases). Trimming took off 3 bases at V and 3 bases at J, with 7 bases between the two ends. This CDR3 region has 13 residues.